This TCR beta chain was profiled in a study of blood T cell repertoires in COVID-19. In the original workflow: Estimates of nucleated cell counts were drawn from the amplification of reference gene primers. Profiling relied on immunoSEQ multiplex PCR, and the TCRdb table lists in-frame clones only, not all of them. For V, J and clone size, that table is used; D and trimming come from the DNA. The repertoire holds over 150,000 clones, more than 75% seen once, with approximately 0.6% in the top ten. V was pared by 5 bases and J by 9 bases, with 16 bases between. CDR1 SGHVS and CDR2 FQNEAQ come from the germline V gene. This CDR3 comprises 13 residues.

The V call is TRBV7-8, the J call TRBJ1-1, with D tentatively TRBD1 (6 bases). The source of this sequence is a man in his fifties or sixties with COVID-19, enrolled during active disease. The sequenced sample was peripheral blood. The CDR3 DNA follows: TGTGCCAGCAGCCTGAGTTTCAGGGGTAAAGCTTTCTTT. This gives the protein CASSLSFRGKAFF. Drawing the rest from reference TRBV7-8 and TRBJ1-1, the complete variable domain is GAGVSQSPRYKVAKRGQDVALRCDPISGHVSLFWYQQALGQGPEFLTYFQNEAQLDKSGLPSDRFFAERPEGSVSTLKIQRTQQEDSAVYLCASSLSFRGKAFFGQGTRLTVV.